This T cell receptor (beta chain) originates from a study of T cells in Graves' hyperthyroidism and ophthalmopathy (dated by TCRdb to the late 2010s). About the investigation overall: Peripheral blood was collected at initial diagnosis, before any treatment. To identify TCR V-J signatures that set the groups apart, the researchers used a discovery cohort of 90 to 100 patients, made up of some 41 with Graves' ophthalmopathy and some 56 with stable Graves' hyperthyroidism. An independent validation cohort of 18 to 20 hyperthyroidism patients and roughly 16 patients who later progressed to ophthalmopathy tested prospective prediction of ophthalmopathy. The roughly 91 discovery patients were randomly split 7:3 into training and test sets. In addition, the study compared T-cell repertoires in thyroid tissue and in blood from five or six Graves' hyperthyroidism patients. Following sampling, methimazole starting at 30 mg daily was given to hyperthyroidism patients, and high-dose intravenous methylprednisolone was given to ophthalmopathy patients. TCR Vbeta CDR3 sequencing of 140 or so peripheral blood samples (under 45 ophthalmopathy, roughly 72 hyperthyroidism and roughly 17 progressor patients) is reported in the paper.

General findings and caveats noted by the study authors: Blood samples also contained most of the expanded thyroid clonotypes (frequency above 0.001), which suggests that blood repertoires may reflect thyroid immune responses. Sample size was not statistically predetermined, and investigators were not blinded to group allocation. In cross-validation, a model built on a 13 V-J signature told ophthalmopathy apart from stable hyperthyroidism with 87.88% sensitivity and approximately 81% specificity, and in testing the same model reached 80%/75%. During validation, the model predicted progression to ophthalmopathy a median of approximately six months ahead of onset, with almost 71% sensitivity and around 73% specificity.

This clonotype occurred a few times. Its antigen is currently not known. Per-base qualities were not stored, and no clone one base away is much larger. TCR beta CDR3 regions were amplified from RNA transcripts. The TCR CDR3 was subjected to a first round of RT-PCR using the HTBI primer set and the Qiagen OneStep RT-PCR kit. Libraries were constructed in a second round of multiplex PCR, after which size selection and purification were carried out. Libraries were sequenced paired-end with 100 bp reads on an Illumina HiSeq2000. In the paper's pipeline: SOAPnuke was used to process the raw data, with reads discarded if the reads contained adapters or uncalled bases, had a mean Phred below 15, or lacked an exact constant-primer or identifier match. High-quality paired reads were merged using COPE v1.2.5, and each unique nucleotide sequence was defined as a clonotype. MiTCR v1.1 was used to align the clonotypes against IMGT TRBV, TRBD and TRBJ reference segments. Analysis was restricted to V-J combinations with a frequency above 0.0001, which covered about 99% of repertoires. A TCS score was defined as the ratio of F50 (clonal expansion) to E x V (chaos), with BLOSUM62-based TCRdist applied between CDR3 peptides within each V-J. Welch's t-statistics and random forest reduced several hundred V-J features to roughly 13, which were used in a naive Bayes classifier (R e1071). Using fastp trimming at Q25 and MiXCR clonotype assembly, TCRdb reanalyzed the public sequencing data and kept in-frame beta chains. Under each unique CDR3 protein, matching rows form one entry showing the most common genes and DNA. In this record, the V and J calls reflect TCRdb's handling and not the investigators' own analysis. For this sample the table gives approximately 300,000 distinct CDR3 sequences, of which approximately 17% were detected only once. The top ten clones comprise about 51% of the sample.

Ophthalmopathy patients had moderately to severely active disease, Clinical Activity Score of at least 3, NOSPECS grade of at least 4, and duration under 3 months. Exclusion was applied to patients with uncontrolled infections, other autoimmune diseases, pregnancy or lactation. Clinical symptoms, serum thyroxine and TRAb, thyroid ultrasound, and orbital computed tomography formed the basis for the diagnoses. PBMCs were separated from over 9 ml of fresh peripheral blood using Ficoll-Paque density gradient centrifugation. Trizol reagent was used to extract total RNA, and RNA quality was then checked on an Agilent 2100 Bioanalyzer. The germline V gene gives CDR1 as SGHDT and CDR2 as YYEEEE. The CDR3 spans 18 residues, from the cysteine through the phenylalanine. The entry retains the CDR3 DNA only, 54 bases that are in frame from base 1. Deletion took 3 bases off V and 2 bases off J, with a span of 22 bases between the germline ends.

The TCR was taken from a woman aged 55-69 years with Graves' ophthalmopathy. Input material: blood. The sequence links TRBV5-6 to TRBJ2-3; matching of 6 bases hints at TRBD1 as the D gene. The sequenced DNA is TGTGCCAGCAGCTCTTACTACTATTACAGGGCTTACACAGATACGCAGTATTTT. It translates to CASSSYYYYRAYTDTQYF.